Listed below are T cell receptor beta chains from one sample, sequenced in a study of blood T cell repertoires in COVID-19. Assay: immunoSEQ multiplex PCR; the TCRdb copy retains only in-frame clones and omits some. This table has over 450,000 clones, around nine tenths appearing once. Specimen: peripheral blood. Receptors originate from a woman aged 45-65 years with COVID-19, enrolled during active disease. The CDR3 runs from the conserved cysteine through the conserved F or W. Fields, in order: D gene, J gene, V gene, clone size, CDR3 DNA, CDR3 protein. A D gene is named only where the DNA matches it firmly. Clone size is given for some rows only: seen once, a few or many times, or a class if the clone is expanded.

NA | TRBJ1-6 | TRBV5-1 | NA | TGCGCCAGCAGCTTCCGGCCAAGGGGTTCACCCCTCCACTTT | CASSFRPRGSPLHF
NA | TRBJ2-3 | TRBV7-2 | NA | TGTGCCAGCAGCTTAACCAGTTACACAGATACGCAGTATTTT | CASSLTSYTDTQYF
NA | TRBJ2-7 | TRBV5-4 | NA | TGTGCCAGCAGCTTGCCCAGGGACTCAACCTACGAGCAGTACTTC | CASSLPRDSTYEQYF
NA | TRBJ2-2 | TRBV6-2/TRBV6-3 | NA | TGTGCCAGCAGTCTCGGGGGAGACACCGGGGAGCTGTTTTTT | CASSLGGDTGELFF
TRBD1 | TRBJ2-7 | TRBV30 | NA | TGTGCCTGGAGTGCAGACAGGGGGATGGCCTACGAGCAGTACTTC | CAWSADRGMAYEQYF
NA | TRBJ2-7 | TRBV15 | once | TGTGCCACCAGCAGAGGACAGACAGTGGACTACGAGCAGTACTTC | CATSRGQTVDYEQYF
NA | TRBJ2-3 | TRBV5-1 | once | TGCGCCAGCAGCTTGGATCAGGCTAGCACAGATACGCAGTATTTT | CASSLDQASTDTQYF
TRBD1 | TRBJ2-6 | TRBV6-5 | NA | TGTGCCAGCAGGACGGGACAGGGTAACGTCCTGACTTTC | CASRTGQGNVLTF
TRBD2 | TRBJ2-3 | TRBV25-1 | NA | TGTGCCAGCAGTTCAGCGGGGGGCACAGATACGCAGTATTTT | CASSSAGGTDTQYF
NA | TRBJ1-4 | TRBV6-2/TRBV6-3 | NA | TGTGCCAGCAGTTACTCGCTTGATGCGCCTAATGAAAAACTGTTTTTT | CASSYSLDAPNEKLFF
NA | TRBJ1-5 | TRBV20-1 | NA | TGCAGTGGAGGGCAGCCCCAGCATTTT | CSGGQPQHF
NA | TRBJ2-1 | TRBV27 | NA | TGTGCCAGCACCCTCCGACAGACTGCATGGAATGAGCAGTTCTTC | CASTLRQTAWNEQFF
TRBD2 | TRBJ2-1 | TRBV18 | NA | TGTGCCAGCTCACCAGATAGCGGGGGCAAAGAGCAGTTCTTC | CASSPDSGGKEQFF
NA | TRBJ1-1 | TRBV24-1 | NA | TGTGCCACCAGTGATTTAATCACAGCGAACACTGAAGCTTTCTTT | CATSDLITANTEAFF
NA | TRBJ2-3 | TRBV5-4 | NA | TGTGCCAGCAGCCCAATGCTAGCAGAGGGAGATACGCAGTATTTT | CASSPMLAEGDTQYF
TRBD1 | TRBJ1-1 | TRBV9 | NA | TGTGCCAGCAGGGGACAGAGGAACACTGAAGCTTTCTTT | CASRGQRNTEAFF
NA | TRBJ2-6 | TRBV7-2 | NA | TGTGCCAGCAGCTTCTCAGTGTCTGGGGCCAACGTCCTGACTTTC | CASSFSVSGANVLTF
NA | TRBJ1-6 | TRBV28 | NA | TGTGCCAGCAGTTCATTCACTTCAGGGTTCCCCTATAATTCACCCCTCCACTTT | CASSSFTSGFPYNSPLHF
NA | TRBJ1-2 | TRBV25-1 | NA | TGTGCCAGCAGTTCTAAACAGGGCTATGGCTACACCTTC | CASSSKQGYGYTF
NA | TRBJ1-2 | TRBV18 | NA | TGTGCCAGCTCACTATACAGCACCTACACCTTC | CASSLYSTYTF
NA | TRBJ1-2 | TRBV20-1 | NA | TGCAGTGCTCGGGGTTGGGATGGCTACACCTTC | CSARGWDGYTF
TRBD1 | TRBJ1-2 | TRBV6-6 | NA | TGTGCCAGCAGTTACCAGGGGGCTTACTATGGCTACACCTTC | CASSYQGAYYGYTF
NA | TRBJ1-3 | TRBV7-3 | NA | TGTGCCAGCAGCTTGGGACACCGGGACACCATATATTTT | CASSLGHRDTIYF
NA | TRBJ1-2 | TRBV19 | NA | TGTGCCAGTAGTAGGGACACCGGCTATGGCTACACCTTC | CASSRDTGYGYTF
TRBD1 | TRBJ1-5 | TRBV25-1 | NA | TGTGCCAGCAGTGGGGCCGGGACAGGGTATCAGCCCCAGCATTTT | CASSGAGTGYQPQHF
TRBD2 | TRBJ2-3 | TRBV24-1 | NA | TGTGCCACCAGTGCCCGGGGGGAGGGAGATACGCAGTATTTT | CATSARGEGDTQYF
NA | TRBJ2-7 | TRBV10-3 | NA | TGTGCCATCACCCCGGGACAACTGGACGAGCAGTACTTC | CAITPGQLDEQYF
TRBD2 | TRBJ2-2 | TRBV15 | once | TGTGCCACCAGCAGAGGACCGGGAGGTGCGAACACCGGGGAGCTGTTTTTT | CATSRGPGGANTGELFF
TRBD2 | TRBJ2-1 | TRBV4-1 | NA | TGCGCCAGCAGCCACGTCGGACTAGATGAGCAGTTCTTC | CASSHVGLDEQFF
NA | TRBJ2-6 | TRBV19 | NA | TGTGCCAGTAGCGAACAGGGGGGGGTAAACGTCCTGACTTTC | CASSEQGGVNVLTF
NA | TRBJ2-3 | TRBV27 | NA | TGTGCCAGCAGTCGGGAAATGTCCTCGTTGGGAACAGATACGCAGTATTTT | CASSREMSSLGTDTQYF
TRBD1 | TRBJ1-2 | TRBV18 | NA | TGTGCCAGCTCACCACTACCGTCGCAGGGGGCTGGTAAGGACGGCTACACCTTC | CASSPLPSQGAGKDGYTF
TRBD2 | TRBJ2-3 | TRBV5-1 | few | TGCGCCAGCAGCTCGACTAGCGGGGGCCGAGATACGCAGTATTTT | CASSSTSGGRDTQYF
NA | TRBJ1-2 | TRBV4-1 | NA | TGCGCCAGCAGCCAAGAAATACAGTACTATGGCTACACCTTC | CASSQEIQYYGYTF
NA | TRBJ1-2 | TRBV14 | NA | TGTGCCAGCAGCCAAGAGCCAGGGGCACCATTACGTGGCTACACCTTC | CASSQEPGAPLRGYTF
NA | TRBJ1-1 | TRBV30 | NA | TGTGCCTGGAGTGTCGGGCGGGACACTGAAGCTTTCTTT | CAWSVGRDTEAFF
NA | TRBJ2-1 | TRBV11-2 | NA | TGTGCCAGCAGCCTATTGAATGAGCAGTTCTTC | CASSLLNEQFF
NA | TRBJ1-2 | TRBV30 | NA | TGTGCCTGGAGCGACACGGTGCCCCATGGCTACACCTTC | CAWSDTVPHGYTF
NA | TRBJ2-1 | TRBV4-1 | NA | TGCGCCAGCAGCCGGGGGCCAGGGGACCAATACAATGAGCAGTTCTTC | CASSRGPGDQYNEQFF
NA | TRBJ2-3 | TRBV5-1 | NA | TGCGCCAGCAGCTTGGCCTGGCAGGGAATTGCAGATACGCAGTATTTT | CASSLAWQGIADTQYF
NA | TRBJ2-1 | TRBV5-1 | NA | TGCGCCAGCAGCTTGGCCTTGGGCAACAATGAGCAGTTCTTC | CASSLALGNNEQFF
NA | TRBJ2-7 | TRBV21-1 | NA | TGTGCCAGCAGCAAAGGGAGGCGCCAGCGGGGGTTCTACGAGCAGTACTTC | CASSKGRRQRGFYEQYF
NA | TRBJ1-1 | TRBV12-3/TRBV12-4 | NA | TGTGCCAGCAGTTTCCTAAACACTGAAGCTTTCTTT | CASSFLNTEAFF
TRBD1 | TRBJ1-2 | TRBV10-1 | once | TGCGCCAGCAGTGAACAGGGGAACTATGGCTACACCTTC | CASSEQGNYGYTF
NA | TRBJ1-1 | TRBV30 | NA | TGTGCCTGGGCCCGAGGAACTGAAGCTTTCTTT | CAWARGTEAFF
TRBD1 | TRBJ2-3 | TRBV5-8 | NA | TGTGCCAGCAGCAAAGGACAGGGGCCAGATACGCAGTATTTT | CASSKGQGPDTQYF